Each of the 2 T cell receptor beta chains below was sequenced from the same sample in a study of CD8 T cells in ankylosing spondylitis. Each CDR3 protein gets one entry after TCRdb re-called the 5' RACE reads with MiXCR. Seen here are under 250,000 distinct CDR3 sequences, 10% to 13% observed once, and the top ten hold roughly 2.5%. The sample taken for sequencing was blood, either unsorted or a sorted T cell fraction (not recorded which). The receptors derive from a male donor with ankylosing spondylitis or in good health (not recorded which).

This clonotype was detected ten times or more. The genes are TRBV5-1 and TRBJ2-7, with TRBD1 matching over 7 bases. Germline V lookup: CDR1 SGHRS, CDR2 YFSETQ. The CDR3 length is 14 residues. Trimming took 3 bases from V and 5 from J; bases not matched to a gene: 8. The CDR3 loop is CASSSGTEFNEQYF. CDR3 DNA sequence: TGCGCCAGCAGCTCCGGGACAGAGTTTAACGAGCAGTACTTC.

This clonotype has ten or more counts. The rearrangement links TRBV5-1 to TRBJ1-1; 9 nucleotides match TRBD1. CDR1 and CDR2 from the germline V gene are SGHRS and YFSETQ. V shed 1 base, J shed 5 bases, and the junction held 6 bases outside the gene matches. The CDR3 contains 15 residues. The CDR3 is CASSLMGTGSTEAFF. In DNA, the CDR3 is TGCGCCAGCAGCTTGATGGGGACAGGGTCTACTGAAGCTTTCTTT.